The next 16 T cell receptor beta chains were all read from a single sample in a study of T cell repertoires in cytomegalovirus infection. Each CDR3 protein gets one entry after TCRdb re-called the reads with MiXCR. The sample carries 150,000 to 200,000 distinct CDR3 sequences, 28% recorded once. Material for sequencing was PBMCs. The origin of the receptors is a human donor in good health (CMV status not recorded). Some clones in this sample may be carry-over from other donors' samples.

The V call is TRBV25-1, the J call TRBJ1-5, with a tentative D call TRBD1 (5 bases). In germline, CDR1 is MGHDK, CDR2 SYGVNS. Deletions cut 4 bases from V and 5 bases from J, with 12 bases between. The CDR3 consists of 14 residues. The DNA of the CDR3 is TGTGCCAGCAGTGGGCAGGGACGGGATCAGCCCCAGCATTTT. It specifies CASSGQGRDQPQHF.

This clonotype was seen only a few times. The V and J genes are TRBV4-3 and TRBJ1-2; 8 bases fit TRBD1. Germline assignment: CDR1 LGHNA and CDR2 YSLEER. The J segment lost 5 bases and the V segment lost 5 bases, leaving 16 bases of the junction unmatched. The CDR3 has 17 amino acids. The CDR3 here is CASSSRLGQAAPYGYTF. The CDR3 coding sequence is TGCGCCAGCAGCTCGAGATTGGGACAGGCGGCGCCGTATGGCTACACCTTC.

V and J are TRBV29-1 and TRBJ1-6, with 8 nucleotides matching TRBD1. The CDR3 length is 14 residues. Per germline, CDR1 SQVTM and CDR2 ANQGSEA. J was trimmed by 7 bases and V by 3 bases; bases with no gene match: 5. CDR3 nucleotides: TGCAGCGTTGATCAGGGGACAGGAAATTCACCCCTCCACTTT. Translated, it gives CSVDQGTGNSPLHF.

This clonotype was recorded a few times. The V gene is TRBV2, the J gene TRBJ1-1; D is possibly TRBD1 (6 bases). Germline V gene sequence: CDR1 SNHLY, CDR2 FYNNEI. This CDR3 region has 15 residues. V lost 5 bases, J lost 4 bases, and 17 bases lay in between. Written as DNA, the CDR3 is TGTGCCAGCAGTCTTGGACAGACGCTGGTCACTGAAGCTTTCTTT. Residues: CASSLGQTLVTEAFF.

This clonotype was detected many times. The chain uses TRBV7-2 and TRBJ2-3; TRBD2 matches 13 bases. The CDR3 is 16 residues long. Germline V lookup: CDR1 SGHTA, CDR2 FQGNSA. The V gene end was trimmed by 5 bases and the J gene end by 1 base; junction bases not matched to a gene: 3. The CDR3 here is CASSPGLAGGTDTQYF. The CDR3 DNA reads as TGTGCCAGCAGCCCAGGACTAGCGGGGGGCACAGATACGCAGTATTTT.

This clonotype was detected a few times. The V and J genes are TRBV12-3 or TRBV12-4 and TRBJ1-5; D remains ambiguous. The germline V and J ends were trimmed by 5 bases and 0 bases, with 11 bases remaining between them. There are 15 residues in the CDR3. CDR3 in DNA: TGTGCCAGCAGTGCCTCAGTTTCTAGCAATCAGCCCCAGCATTTT. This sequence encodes CASSASVSSNQPQHF.

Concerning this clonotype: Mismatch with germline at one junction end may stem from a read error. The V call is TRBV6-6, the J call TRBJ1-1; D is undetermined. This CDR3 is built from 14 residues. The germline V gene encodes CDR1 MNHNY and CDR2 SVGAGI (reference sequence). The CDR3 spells CANSPRQTNTEAFF. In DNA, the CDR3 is TGTGCCAACAGTCCCCGGCAGACTAACACTGAAGCTTTCTTT.

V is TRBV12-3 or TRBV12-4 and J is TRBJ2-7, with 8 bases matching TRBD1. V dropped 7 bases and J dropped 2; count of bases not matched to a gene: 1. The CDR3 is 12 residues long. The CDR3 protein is CASNRGAYEQYF. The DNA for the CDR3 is TGTGCCAGCAACAGGGGGGCCTACGAGCAGTACTTC.

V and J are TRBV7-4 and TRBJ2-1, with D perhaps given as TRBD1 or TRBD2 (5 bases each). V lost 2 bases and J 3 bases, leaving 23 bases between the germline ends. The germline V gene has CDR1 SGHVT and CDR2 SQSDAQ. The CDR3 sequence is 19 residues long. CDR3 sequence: CASSLPTLSQGPNYNEQFF. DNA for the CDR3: TGTGCCAGCAGCTTACCAACATTGTCTCAGGGACCCAACTACAATGAGCAGTTCTTC. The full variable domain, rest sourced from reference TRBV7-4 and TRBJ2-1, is GAGVSQSPRYKVAKRGRDVALRCDSISGHVTLYWYRQTLGQGSEVLTYSQSDAQRDKSGRPSGRFSAERPERSVSTLKIQRTEQGDSAVYLCASSLPTLSQGPNYNEQFFGPGTRLTVL.

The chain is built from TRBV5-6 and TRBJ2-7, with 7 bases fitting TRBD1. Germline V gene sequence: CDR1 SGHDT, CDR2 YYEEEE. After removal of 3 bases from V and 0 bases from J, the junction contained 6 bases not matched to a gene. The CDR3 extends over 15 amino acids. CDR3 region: CASSSTGSPSYEQYF. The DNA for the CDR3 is TGTGCCAGCAGCTCGACAGGGAGTCCCTCCTACGAGCAGTACTTC.

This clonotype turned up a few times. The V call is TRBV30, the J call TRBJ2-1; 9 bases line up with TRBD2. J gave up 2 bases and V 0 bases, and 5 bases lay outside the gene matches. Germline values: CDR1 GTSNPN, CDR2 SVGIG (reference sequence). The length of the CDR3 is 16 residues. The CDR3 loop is CAWSVIAGVAYNEQFF. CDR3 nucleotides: TGTGCCTGGAGTGTGATAGCGGGGGTTGCCTACAATGAGCAGTTCTTC.

CDR3 coding DNA: TGTGCCAGCAAGGAGGGTCCAAAGTACACTGAAGCTTTCTTT. This encodes CASKEGPKYTEAFF. The chain uses TRBV6-5 and TRBJ1-1, with D unresolved. The CDR3 runs 14 residues. Germline V gives CDR1 MNHEY, CDR2 SVGAGI. The V end was cut by 7 bases, the J end by 3 bases, with 15 bases between.

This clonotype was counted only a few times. The CDR3 loop is CASSPWGGYEQYF. The CDR3 DNA reads as TGTGCCAGCAGCCCTTGGGGGGGATACGAGCAGTACTTC. This chain joins TRBV12-3 or TRBV12-4 and TRBJ2-7; 7 positions match TRBD2. Unmatched junction bases numbered 6, after V lost 6 bases and J lost 4 bases. The CDR3 sequence is 13 residues long.

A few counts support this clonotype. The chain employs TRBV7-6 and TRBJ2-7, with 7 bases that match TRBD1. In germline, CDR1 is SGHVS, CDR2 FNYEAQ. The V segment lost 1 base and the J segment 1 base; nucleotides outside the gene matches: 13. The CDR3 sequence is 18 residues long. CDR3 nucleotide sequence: TGTGCCAGCAGCTTAGGCGTTTGGGGGACAGAGCAGTCCTACGAGCAGTACTTC. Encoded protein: CASSLGVWGTEQSYEQYF.

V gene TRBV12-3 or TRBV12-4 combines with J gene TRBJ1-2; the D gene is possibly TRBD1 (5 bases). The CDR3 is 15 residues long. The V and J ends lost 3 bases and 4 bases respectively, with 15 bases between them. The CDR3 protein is CASSFGGGLVYGYTF. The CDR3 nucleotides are TGTGCCAGCAGTTTTGGGGGGGGGTTGGTCTATGGCTACACCTTC.

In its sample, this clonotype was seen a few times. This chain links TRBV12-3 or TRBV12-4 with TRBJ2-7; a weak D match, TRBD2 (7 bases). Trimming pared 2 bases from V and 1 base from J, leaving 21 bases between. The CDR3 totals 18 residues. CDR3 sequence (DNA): TGTGCCAGCAGTTTAAGGGGGGGAGGATTGGAGAGGTCCTACGAGCAGTACTTC. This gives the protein CASSLRGGGLERSYEQYF.